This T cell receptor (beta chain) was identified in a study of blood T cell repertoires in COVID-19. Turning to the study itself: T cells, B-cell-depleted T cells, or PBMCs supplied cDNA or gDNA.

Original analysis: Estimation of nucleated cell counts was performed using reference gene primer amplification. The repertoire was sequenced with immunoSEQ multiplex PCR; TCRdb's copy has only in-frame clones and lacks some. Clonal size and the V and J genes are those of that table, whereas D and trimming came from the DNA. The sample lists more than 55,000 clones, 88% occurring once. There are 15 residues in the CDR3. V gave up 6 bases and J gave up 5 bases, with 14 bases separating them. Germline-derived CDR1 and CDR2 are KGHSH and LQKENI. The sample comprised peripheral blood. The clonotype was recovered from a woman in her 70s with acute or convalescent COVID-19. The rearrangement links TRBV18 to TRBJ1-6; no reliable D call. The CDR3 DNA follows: TGTGCCAGCTCGCCCCAGGTCCAGAATAATTCACCCCTCCACTTT. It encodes CASSPQVQNNSPLHF.